The 29 T cell receptor beta chains reported below all come from one sample, sequenced in a study of cytomegalovirus exposure and HLA in healthy donors. PCR was performed using 60 Vbeta and 13 Jbeta primers. Measured with immunoSEQ multiplex PCR; TCRdb has only the in-frame clones, and not every one. The sample carries about 160,000 clones, 70% to 85% recorded once. Specimen: PBMCs. These receptors all stem from a man in his fifties or sixties in good health and CMV-seropositive.

The J gene is TRBJ1-3, the V gene TRBV18; 8 positions agree with TRBD1. J was trimmed by 8 bases and V by 4 bases; bases with no gene match: 4. The CDR3 totals 13 residues. Germline CDR1 reads KGHSH; CDR2 reads LQKENI. The CDR3 loop reads CASSRDRQDTIYF. The CDR3 coding sequence is TGTGCCAGCTCACGGGACAGGCAAGACACCATATATTTT.

The chain has TRBV6-1 and TRBJ1-1; D gene unclear. This CDR3 comprises 13 residues. Germline V gene sequence: CDR1 MNHNS, CDR2 SASEGT. Trimming removed 6 bases from V and 7 bases from J, with 15 bases in between. The CDR3 sequence: CASSNTARVEAFF. The CDR3 coding sequence is TGTGCCAGCAGCAACACGGCGAGGGTTGAAGCTTTCTTT.

The rearrangement joins TRBV19 to TRBJ1-5; TRBD1 agrees at 11 bases. The CDR3 covers 16 residues. CDR1 and CDR2 from the germline V gene are LNHDA and SQIVND (reference sequence). The V and J ends lost 1 base and 7 bases, in that order; junction bases with no gene match: 6. In DNA, the CDR3 is TGTGCCAGTAGTATAGTAGGGACAGGGGGAATACAGCCCCAGCATTTT. This sequence encodes CASSIVGTGGIQPQHF.

This clone was recorded once. The J gene is TRBJ1-2, the V gene TRBV25-1; no firm D call. CDR1 MGHDK and CDR2 SYGVNS come from the germline V gene. V was cut by 5 bases and J by 4 bases, with 11 bases left in between. The CDR3 covers 13 residues. CDR3 sequence: CASSWAGSYGYTF. CDR3 coding DNA: TGTGCCAGCAGTTGGGCCGGATCCTATGGCTACACCTTC.

This clone came up once. The chain is built from TRBV14 and TRBJ2-1; 9 bases fit TRBD2. Germline V gene lookup returns CDR1 SGHDN and CDR2 FVKESK. The CDR3 has 14 amino acids. Trimming took 3 bases from V and 6 from J; bases not matched to a gene: 3. This CDR3 is CASSQGTSSNEQFF. CDR3 sequence (DNA): TGTGCCAGCAGCCAGGGGACTAGCAGCAATGAGCAGTTCTTC. The variable domain in full, with the rest retrieved from reference TRBV14 and TRBJ2-1, is EAGVTQFPSHSVIEKGQTVTLRCDPISGHDNLYWYRRVMGKEIKFLLHFVKESKQDESGMPNNRFLAERTGGTYSTLKVQPAELEDSGVYFCASSQGTSSNEQFFGPGTRLTVL.

The V gene is TRBV7-9, the J gene TRBJ2-2, with TRBD2 as a possible D gene (6 bases). V was clipped by 5 bases and J by 0 bases, with 19 bases between them. Germline CDR1 is SEHNR and CDR2 is FQNEAQ (reference sequence). The CDR3 contains 18 residues. This CDR3 is CASSPSTDGGPNTGELFF. The CDR3 bases are TGTGCCAGCAGCCCCAGTACCGACGGGGGACCGAACACCGGGGAGCTGTTTTTT.

The chain links TRBV10-1 to TRBJ2-7; 8 bases are a match to TRBD1. V gave up 3 bases and J gave up 2 bases; unmatched junction bases: 3. This CDR3 has 14 amino acids. Germline values: CDR1 WNHNN, CDR2 SYGVQD (reference sequence). DNA of the CDR3: TGCGCCAGCAGTGATCAGGGGGCCACCTACGAGCAGTACTTC. This codes for CASSDQGATYEQYF.

The genes are TRBV18 and TRBJ2-7; TRBD2 matches 7 bases. The CDR3 has 12 amino acids. Germline CDR1 reads KGHSH; CDR2 reads LQKENI. The ends lost 3 bases at V and 5 bases at J; junction bases unmatched: 1. The CDR3 is CASSPRGDEQYF. The CDR3 DNA sequence: TGTGCCAGCTCACCCCGGGGGGACGAGCAGTACTTC.

This rearrangement joins TRBV5-6 to TRBJ1-6; D is unclear. Trimming cost V 2 bases and J 10 bases, with 16 bases left between them. The CDR3 covers 15 residues. Germline lookup yields CDR1 SGHDT and CDR2 YYEEEE. CDR3 amino acids: CASSFFETNRSPLHF. In DNA, the CDR3 is TGTGCCAGCAGCTTCTTCGAGACAAACCGCTCACCCCTCCACTTT.

The rearrangement uses TRBV10-1 and TRBJ1-1; D call uncertain. CDR1 is WNHNN and CDR2 is SYGVQD in the germline V gene (reference sequence). Trimming removed 2 bases at V and 3 bases at J, with 16 bases between. This CDR3 contains 16 residues. The CDR3 is CASSELGVKLYTEAFF. The CDR3 coding sequence is TGCGCCAGCAGTGAGCTCGGGGTAAAACTCTACACTGAAGCTTTCTTT.

CDR3 nucleotides: TGTGCCAGCAGCGTGGGACAGGGTATTACTGAAGCTTTCTTT. Translated, it gives CASSVGQGITEAFF. V is TRBV5-4 and J is TRBJ1-1, with 9 bases lining up with TRBD1. This CDR3 has 14 residues. The J segment lost 5 bases and the V segment lost 4 bases, leaving 6 bases of the junction unmatched. CDR1 SGHNT and CDR2 YYREEE come from the germline V gene (reference sequence).

The chain combines TRBV6-5 with TRBJ1-2; 11 bases are shared with TRBD1. In germline, CDR1 is MNHEY, CDR2 SVGAGI. The CDR3 is 15 residues long. The V and J ends lost 4 bases and 6 bases, in that order; junction bases with no gene match: 7. The CDR3 DNA follows: TGTGCCAGCAGTTCCCACGGACAGGGGGCGAATGGCTACACCTTC. Its translation is CASSSHGQGANGYTF.

The rearrangement uses TRBV7-8 and TRBJ1-1; no clear D gene. This CDR3 is 11 amino acids long. In germline, CDR1 is SGHVS, CDR2 FQNEAQ. The V and J ends lost 2 bases and 10 bases respectively, with 8 bases between them. CDR3 nucleotides: TGTGCCAGCAGCTTAAACGAGGTAGCTTTCTTT. Translation: CASSLNEVAFF.

The chain employs TRBV19 and TRBJ1-2, with D tentatively TRBD1 (5 bases). V was trimmed by 5 bases and J by 8 bases, leaving 12 bases between them. CDR3 size: 12 residues. Germline V gene lookup returns CDR1 LNHDA and CDR2 SQIVND (reference sequence). CDR3 nucleotide sequence: TGTGCCAGTAGTCCTGGGGCCGGGGGCTACACCTTC. It specifies CASSPGAGGYTF.

CDR3 loop: CASSESVRGTYNEQFF. CDR3 DNA: TGCGCCAGCAGTGAGTCGGTCAGGGGTACCTACAATGAGCAGTTCTTC. The genes are TRBV10-1 and TRBJ2-1; a possible D gene is TRBD1 (6 bases). Germline V CDR1 and CDR2: WNHNN, SYGVQD (reference sequence). This CDR3 is 16 amino acids long. Trimming took off 0 bases at V and 2 bases at J, with 11 bases between the two ends.

The chain links TRBV5-4 to TRBJ2-2, with 8 bases fitting TRBD1. V was pared by 2 bases and J by 3 bases, with 3 bases of the junction left unmatched. The germline V gene encodes CDR1 SGHNT and CDR2 YYREEE (reference sequence). This CDR3 comprises 15 residues. CDR3 amino acids: CASSLGQGDTGELFF. The CDR3 DNA reads as TGTGCCAGCAGCTTAGGACAGGGCGACACCGGGGAGCTGTTTTTT.

The chain is built from TRBV27 and TRBJ1-1, with D perhaps TRBD1 (6 bases). The CDR3 runs to 13 residues. CDR1 and CDR2 from the germline V gene are MNHEY and SMNVEV (reference sequence). Trimming left V 3 bases short and J 3 bases short, with 8 bases between. The CDR3: CASSFGGYTEAFF. The CDR3, as DNA: TGTGCCAGCAGTTTTGGGGGCTACACTGAAGCTTTCTTT.

The count of this clone is one. The V gene is TRBV9, the J gene TRBJ1-2, with D possibly matching TRBD1 (6 bases). This CDR3 has 15 residues. The germline V gene has CDR1 SGDLS and CDR2 YYNGEE. Between the trimmed V and J ends, which lost 0 bases and 4 bases, there was a span of 13 bases. Here the CDR3 DNA reads TGTGCCAGCAGCGTAGAGGGGAGGGGGTCCTATGGCTACACCTTC. Translation: CASSVEGRGSYGYTF. The full variable domain, with the rest looked up from reference TRBV9 and TRBJ1-2, is DSGVTQTPKHLITATGQRVTLRCSPRSGDLSVYWYQQSLDQGLQFLIQYYNGEERAKGNILERFSAQQFPDLHSELNLSSLELGDSALYFCASSVEGRGSYGYTFGSGTRLTVV.

The chain is built from TRBV6-5 and TRBJ1-1; TRBD1 agrees at 11 bases. Germline CDR1 and CDR2: MNHEY and SVGAGI. The V gene end was trimmed by 4 bases and the J gene end by 4 bases; junction bases not matched to a gene: 8. This CDR3 is 16 amino acids long. The CDR3 here is CASSLGTGGQGTEAFF. CDR3 nucleotides: TGTGCCAGCAGTTTGGGGACAGGGGGACAGGGCACTGAAGCTTTCTTT.

The chain links TRBV28 to TRBJ1-1; 8 bases line up with TRBD1. V lost 6 bases to trimming and J lost 9 bases; unmatched junction nucleotides: 12. The CDR3 sequence is 14 residues long. Germline CDR1 reads MDHEN; CDR2 reads SYDVKM. CDR3 sequence: CASSAPGQALQAFF. In DNA form, the CDR3 reads TGTGCCAGCAGCGCGCCGGGACAGGCCCTTCAAGCTTTCTTT.

V is TRBV10-1 and J is TRBJ2-7; the D gene is possibly TRBD2 (5 bases). Trimming left V 3 bases short and J 7 bases short, with 13 bases between. The CDR3 is 13 residues long. Germline-derived CDR1 and CDR2 are WNHNN and SYGVQD (reference sequence). The CDR3 DNA follows: TGCGCCAGCAGTGACTTAACTTCGGGGGAGCAGTACTTC. This translates into CASSDLTSGEQYF.

V usage is TRBV4-3 and J usage is TRBJ2-1, with D possibly TRBD2 on 5 matching bases. Germline V gives CDR1 LGHNA, CDR2 YSLEER. CDR3 length: 15 residues. Trimming shortened V by 3 bases and J by 8 bases, and 17 bases separated the two germline ends. The CDR3 DNA sequence: TGCGCCAGCAGCCAGCAAACGGGTCACGGGGATGAGCAGTTCTTC. Translating gives CASSQQTGHGDEQFF.

The genes are TRBV9 and TRBJ1-2, with D possibly TRBD1 on 5 matching bases. The germline V and J ends were trimmed by 3 bases and 0 bases, with 15 bases remaining between them. Germline CDR1 SGDLS, CDR2 YYNGEE. The CDR3 runs 16 residues. CDR3 residues: CASSEEGFTPNYGYTF. CDR3 nucleotide sequence: TGTGCCAGCAGCGAGGAGGGGTTTACCCCTAACTATGGCTACACCTTC. Full variable domain (rest looked up from reference TRBV9 and TRBJ1-2): DSGVTQTPKHLITATGQRVTLRCSPRSGDLSVYWYQQSLDQGLQFLIQYYNGEERAKGNILERFSAQQFPDLHSELNLSSLELGDSALYFCASSEEGFTPNYGYTFGSGTRLTVV.

The chain combines TRBV6-1 with TRBJ1-2; D gene unclear. The CDR3 runs 13 residues. V was cut by 6 bases and J by 2 bases, with 10 bases left in between. Germline-derived CDR1 and CDR2 are MNHNS and SASEGT. This chain's CDR3 is CASRVPGNYGYTF. CDR3 bases: TGTGCCAGCAGAGTCCCGGGAAACTATGGCTACACCTTC.

The V call is TRBV5-1, the J call TRBJ1-2; 9 bases are a match to TRBD1. The length of the CDR3 is 13 residues. Germline loops: CDR1 SGHRS, CDR2 YFSETQ. With 5 bases clipped from V and 5 bases from J, the junction kept 4 bases outside the gene matches. This chain's CDR3 is CASSPDRGYGYTF. CDR3 nucleotide sequence: TGCGCCAGCAGTCCGGACAGGGGATATGGCTACACCTTC.

This clone was counted only a few times. The genes are TRBV5-1 and TRBJ1-3; D is uncertain. The V end lost 4 bases, the J end lost 0 bases, and 14 bases lay between the germline ends. Looked up from germline, CDR1 is SGHRS and CDR2 is YFSETQ. The CDR3 sequence is 16 residues long. The CDR3 nucleotides read TGCGCCAGCAGCCCCCGGCGTACTAGCTCTGGAAACACCATATATTTT. This sequence encodes CASSPRRTSSGNTIYF.

The chain is built from TRBV5-4 and TRBJ2-3, with 11 bases matching TRBD2. The CDR3 covers 16 residues. The V gene's germline CDR1 is SGHNT and CDR2 YYREEE (reference sequence). V was clipped by 4 bases and J by 2 bases; unmatched bases: 6. Here the CDR3 reads CASSLRLAGNTDTQYF. The CDR3 nucleotides read TGTGCCAGCAGCCTCCGACTAGCGGGAAACACAGATACGCAGTATTTT.

The rearrangement links TRBV13 to TRBJ2-1; 14 bases match TRBD2. V was clipped by 0 bases and J by 10 bases; unmatched bases: 5. The CDR3 contains 16 residues. The germline V gene has CDR1 PRHDT and CDR2 FYEKMQ (reference sequence). CDR3 residues: CASSLGTSGGGREQFF. The CDR3 DNA reads TGTGCCAGCAGCTTAGGGACTAGCGGGGGGGGAAGGGAGCAGTTCTTC.

This chain uses TRBV19 with TRBJ1-4; 8 positions match TRBD1. V lost 6 bases and J lost 3; bases outside the gene matches: 6. Germline values: CDR1 LNHDA, CDR2 SQIVND (reference sequence). This CDR3 is built from 15 residues. DNA of the CDR3: TGTGCCAGTAGCTTGAACAGGGGGGCTAATGAAAAACTGTTTTTT. Encoded protein: CASSLNRGANEKLFF.